Reported below is one TCR beta chain. These data come from a study of blood T cell repertoires in COVID-19. TCRdb keeps only in-frame clones here, not all; method: immunoSEQ multiplex PCR. The data contain roughly 180,000 clones, roughly 85% of them singletons. The sequence came from a woman in her 30s with acute or convalescent COVID-19. Sequencing was performed on peripheral blood.

DNA for the CDR3: TGTGCCAGCAGCTTAAATAGGGGCCACACCGGGGAGCTGTTTTTT. Its translation: CASSLNRGHTGELFF. This sequence joins TRBV7-3 and TRBJ2-2, with D possibly matching TRBD1 (5 bases). Trimming took off 1 base at V and 3 bases at J, with 9 bases between the two ends. The CDR3 totals 15 residues. The germline gives CDR1 SGHTA, CDR2 FQGTGA.